These 21 T cell receptor beta chains were sequenced from one sample in a study of T cells in localized non-small cell lung cancer. Here immunoSEQ multiplex PCR was the method, and the copy in TCRdb shows in-frame clones only, minus some. The data show tens of thousands of clones, approximately 90% seen once. Sample: peripheral blood, taken before any cancer treatment. The receptors here all came from an older male donor with stage I squamous cell lung carcinoma.

J is TRBJ2-7 and V is TRBV27, with a possible D match to TRBD1 (6 bases). This CDR3 has 16 residues. The V end was cut by 1 base, the J end by 6 bases, with 19 bases between. The V gene's germline CDR1 is MNHEY and CDR2 SMNVEV (reference sequence). The DNA of the CDR3 is TGTGCCAGCAGTTTATTACAGGGTCCCTCCGGAGGCGAGCAGTACTTC. This encodes CASSLLQGPSGGEQYF.

The rearrangement uses TRBV5-6 and TRBJ2-7; D is possibly TRBD1 or TRBD2 (5 bases each). V gave up 2 bases and J gave up 3 bases, with 12 bases separating them. The CDR3 extends over 14 amino acids. Germline V gives CDR1 SGHDT, CDR2 YYEEEE. The CDR3 protein is CASSFRDRYYEQYF. The CDR3 nucleotides read TGTGCCAGCAGCTTCCGGGACCGGTACTACGAGCAGTACTTC.

This clone has only one observation. This sequence joins TRBV10-3 and TRBJ2-5; D is ambiguous. The CDR3 sequence is 11 residues long. Germline loops: CDR1 ENHRY, CDR2 SYGVKD. Trimming cost V 9 bases and J 1 base, with 6 bases left between them. DNA for the CDR3: TGTGCCATACGGTTCCAAGAGACCCAGTACTTC. Translating gives CAIRFQETQYF.

This chain links TRBV7-2 with TRBJ1-4, with D perhaps matching TRBD1 (5 bases). This CDR3 has 14 residues. Trimming shortened V by 4 bases and J by 8 bases, and 14 bases separated the two germline ends. Germline loops: CDR1 SGHTA, CDR2 FQGNSA. The CDR3 loop reads CASSSGHQPEKLFF. The DNA for the CDR3 is TGTGCCAGCAGCTCAGGACACCAACCCGAAAAACTGTTTTTT.

V usage is TRBV5-1 and J usage is TRBJ2-7; maybe TRBD1 (6 bases). The CDR3 runs to 15 residues. Germline V gene sequence: CDR1 SGHRS, CDR2 YFSETQ. V lost 4 bases and J 2 bases, leaving 16 bases between the germline ends. CDR3 sequence (DNA): TGCGCCAGCAGCCCGTCCACCGACAGGACCTACGAGCAGTACTTC. Translating it yields CASSPSTDRTYEQYF. Full variable domain (missing parts from reference TRBV5-1 and TRBJ2-7): KAGVTQTPRYLIKTRGQQVTLSCSPISGHRSVSWYQQTPGQGLQFLFEYFSETQRNKGNFPGRFSGRQFSNSRSEMNVSTLELGDSALYLCASSPSTDRTYEQYFGPGTRLTVT.

The genes are TRBV2 and TRBJ1-6; 8 nucleotides match TRBD1. From germline, CDR1 is SNHLY and CDR2 FYNNEI. The CDR3 is made up of 14 amino acids. The J segment lost 7 bases and the V segment lost 4 bases, leaving 3 bases of the junction unmatched. The CDR3 region is CASSGQGWNSPLHF. CDR3 DNA sequence: TGTGCCAGCAGTGGACAGGGGTGGAATTCACCCCTCCACTTT.

V gene TRBV6-5 combines with J gene TRBJ2-7; D remains unclear. Trimming stripped 0 bases from V and 6 bases from J, with 6 bases between. This CDR3 is 12 amino acids long. Germline loops: CDR1 MNHEY, CDR2 SVGAGI. As DNA, the CDR3 is TGTGCCAGCAGTTACTCTTGGGGCGAGCAGTACTTC. Protein sequence: CASSYSWGEQYF.

This clone came up once. This rearrangement joins TRBV19 to TRBJ2-4, with 8 bases fitting TRBD1. The V gene's germline CDR1 is LNHDA and CDR2 SQIVND (reference sequence). V gave up 6 bases and J gave up 2 bases; unmatched junction bases: 9. The CDR3 contains 16 residues. In nucleotides, the CDR3 is TGTGCCAGTAGCACGACAGGGGTGACCCCCAAAAACATTCAGTACTTC. Translation: CASSTTGVTPKNIQYF.

This rearrangement joins TRBV12-5 to TRBJ2-6; unclear D gene. The CDR3 loop spans 13 amino acids. Germline assignment: CDR1 LGHNT and CDR2 FRNRAP. The germline V and J ends were trimmed by 7 bases and 0 bases, with 4 bases remaining between them. CDR3 sequence: CASALSGANVLTF. The CDR3, as DNA: TGTGCTAGTGCCCTCTCTGGGGCCAACGTCCTGACTTTC.

This clone has just one count. In DNA form, the CDR3 reads TGTGCCAGCTTCCAGGGGTACGAGCAGTACTTC. Translated, it gives CASFQGYEQYF. The V call is TRBV6-6, the J call TRBJ2-7; tentative D call: TRBD1 (6 bases). The V gene lost 8 bases and the J gene lost 4 bases, with 9 bases spanning the gap. There are 11 residues in the CDR3. Germline loops: CDR1 MNHNY, CDR2 SVGAGI (reference sequence).

The J gene is TRBJ1-3, the V gene TRBV5-1; D possibly corresponds to TRBD1 (6 bases). CDR3 size: 13 residues. V dropped 7 bases and J dropped 2 bases, with 10 bases sitting between them. Germline CDR1 is SGHRS and CDR2 is YFSETQ. DNA for the CDR3: TGCGCCAGCCATACAGGGCCTGGAAACACCATATATTTT. Translation: CASHTGPGNTIYF. Combining the CDR3 with reference TRBV5-1 and TRBJ1-3 gives the whole variable domain KAGVTQTPRYLIKTRGQQVTLSCSPISGHRSVSWYQQTPGQGLQFLFEYFSETQRNKGNFPGRFSGRQFSNSRSEMNVSTLELGDSALYLCASHTGPGNTIYFGEGSWLTVV.

This sequence joins TRBV19 and TRBJ2-7, with TRBD2 as a possible D gene (6 bases). Germline CDR1 and CDR2: LNHDA and SQIVND (reference sequence). With 0 bases removed from V and 2 bases from J, the gap between germline ends came to 20 bases. The CDR3 sequence is 18 residues long. The CDR3 DNA sequence: TGTGCCAGTAGTATAGATCTGGCGGGGACCATCAAGCCCTACGAGCAGTACTTC. Amino acids: CASSIDLAGTIKPYEQYF.

The chain uses TRBV18 and TRBJ1-5; TRBD1 might be the D (6 bases). V was clipped by 6 bases and J by 9 bases, with 15 bases between them. Per germline, CDR1 KGHSH and CDR2 LQKENI. CDR3 length: 13 amino acids. The CDR3 spells CASSDQGIGPQHF. As DNA, the CDR3 is TGTGCCAGCTCGGACCAGGGGATTGGGCCCCAGCATTTT.

V gene TRBV4-1 combines with J gene TRBJ2-1; D call uncertain. The length of the CDR3 is 16 residues. Trimming took 3 bases from V and 8 from J, leaving 20 bases between them. CDR1 is MGHRA, CDR2 YSYEKL, per germline. The CDR3 reads CASSQGKKRPAYEQFF. CDR3 DNA sequence: TGCGCCAGCAGCCAGGGGAAGAAGAGACCCGCCTATGAGCAGTTCTTC.

This chain links TRBV19 with TRBJ2-3, with 7 bases identical to TRBD2. Per the germline V gene, CDR1 is LNHDA and CDR2 is SQIVND (reference sequence). The trim removed 0 bases at V and 4 bases at J, leaving 4 bases unmatched. CDR3 size: 15 residues. The CDR3 here is CASSIEGGVADTQYF. The CDR3 DNA follows: TGTGCCAGTAGTATAGAGGGGGGGGTCGCAGATACGCAGTATTTT.

V gene TRBV7-6 combines with J gene TRBJ2-3; 9 nucleotides align to TRBD2. Trimming at V came to 2 bases and at J to 4 bases, leaving 7 bases not matched to a gene. This CDR3 contains 16 residues. The germline gives CDR1 SGHVS, CDR2 FNYEAQ. The CDR3 DNA is TGTGCCAGCAGCTTACGGGTCGCTAGCGGGGCAGATACGCAGTATTTT. Translated: CASSLRVASGADTQYF.

This clone was observed once. The chain employs TRBV28 and TRBJ1-6; possible D gene TRBD1, 5 bases. Germline CDR1 reads MDHEN; CDR2 reads SYDVKM. This CDR3 contains 14 residues. V was trimmed by 2 bases and J by 10 bases, leaving 12 bases between them. The CDR3 spells CASSLNQGGSPLHF. The CDR3 coding sequence is TGTGCCAGCAGTTTAAACCAGGGAGGGTCACCCCTCCACTTT.

CDR3 nucleotides: TGCGCCAGCAGCCTTAGCGGGGAGTCCTACAATGAGCAGTTCTTC. Translated: CASSLSGESYNEQFF. The chain recombines TRBV5-1 with TRBJ2-1, with TRBD2 matching 8 bases. The germline gives CDR1 SGHRS, CDR2 YFSETQ. The CDR3 sequence is 15 residues long. J was trimmed by 1 base and V by 4 bases; bases with no gene match: 4.

The chain carries TRBV18 and TRBJ1-3; 8 bases are shared with TRBD1. Germline V gene sequence: CDR1 KGHSH, CDR2 LQKENI. The CDR3 is 15 amino acids. V lost 3 bases to trimming and J lost 0 bases; unmatched junction nucleotides: 1. The CDR3 DNA reads TGTGCCAGCTCACCCGGGACAGGCTCTGGAAACACCATATATTTT. Encoded protein: CASSPGTGSGNTIYF. Supplemented by reference TRBV18 and TRBJ1-3, the full variable domain reads NAGVMQNPRHLVRRRGQEARLRCSPMKGHSHVYWYRQLPEEGLKFMVYLQKENIIDESGMPKERFSAEFPKEGPSILRIQQVVRGDSAAYFCASSPGTGSGNTIYFGEGSWLTVV.

The rearrangement links TRBV5-1 to TRBJ2-7; D might be TRBD1 (5 bases). The ends were cut back, 0 bases at V and 3 bases at J, with 10 bases in the middle. This CDR3 has 14 amino acids. Germline V gene data show CDR1 as SGHRS and CDR2 as YFSETQ. CDR3 in DNA: TGCGCCAGCAGCTTGGTCGCAGGGCTCTACGAGCAGTACTTC. Its protein is CASSLVAGLYEQYF.

This chain connects TRBV18 to TRBJ2-7, with a tentative D call TRBD1 (5 bases). V was shortened by 3 bases and J by 4 bases, with 7 bases between the two germline ends. This CDR3 comprises 12 residues. Germline V gene sequence: CDR1 KGHSH, CDR2 LQKENI. The CDR3 coding sequence is TGTGCCAGCTCACCTCGACAGTACGAGCAGTACTTC. Residues: CASSPRQYEQYF.